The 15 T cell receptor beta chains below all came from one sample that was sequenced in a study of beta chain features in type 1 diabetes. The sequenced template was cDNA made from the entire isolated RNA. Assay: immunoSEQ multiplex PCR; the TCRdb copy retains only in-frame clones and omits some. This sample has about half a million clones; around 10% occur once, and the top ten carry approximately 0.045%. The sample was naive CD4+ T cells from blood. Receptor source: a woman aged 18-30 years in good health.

The CDR3 DNA is TGCACCAGCAGCCAAGGAACAGGGGGCCGCAATCAGCCCCAGCATTTT. Encoded protein: CTSSQGTGGRNQPQHF. V is TRBV1 and J is TRBJ1-5; TRBD1 is the table's D call, not checked against the DNA. TRBV1 is tagged as a pseudogene. The CDR3 totals 16 residues.

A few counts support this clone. The CDR3 DNA is TGTGCCAGCAGCCAAGTCCAACTACCCTGGACCCAGTACTTC. It yields the protein CASSQVQLPWTQYF. V and J are TRBV14 and TRBJ2-5; D is ambiguous. The germline CDR1 and CDR2 sequences are SGHDN and FVKESK. This CDR3 spans 14 amino acids. V gave up 1 base and J gave up 7 bases, with 13 bases separating them.

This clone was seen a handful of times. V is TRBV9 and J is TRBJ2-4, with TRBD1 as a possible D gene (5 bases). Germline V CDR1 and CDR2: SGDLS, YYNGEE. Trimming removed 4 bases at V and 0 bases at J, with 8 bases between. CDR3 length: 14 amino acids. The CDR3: CASSPDIAKNIQYF. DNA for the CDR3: TGTGCCAGCAGCCCGGACATAGCCAAAAACATTCAGTACTTC.

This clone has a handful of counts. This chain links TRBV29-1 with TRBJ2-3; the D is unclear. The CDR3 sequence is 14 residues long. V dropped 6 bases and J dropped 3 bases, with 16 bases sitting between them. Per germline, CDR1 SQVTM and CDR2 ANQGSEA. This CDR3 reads CSVGDNTGTDTQYF. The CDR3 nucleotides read TGCAGCGTAGGAGACAACACCGGAACAGATACGCAGTATTTT.

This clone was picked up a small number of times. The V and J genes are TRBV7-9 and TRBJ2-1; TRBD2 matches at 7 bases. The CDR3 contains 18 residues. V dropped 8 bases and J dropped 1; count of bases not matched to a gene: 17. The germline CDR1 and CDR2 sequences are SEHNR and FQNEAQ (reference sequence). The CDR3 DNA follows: TGTGCCAGCGCTCTAGGGTCGGGCGGGAGCTTTTCCTACAATGAGCAGTTCTTC. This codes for CASALGSGGSFSYNEQFF.

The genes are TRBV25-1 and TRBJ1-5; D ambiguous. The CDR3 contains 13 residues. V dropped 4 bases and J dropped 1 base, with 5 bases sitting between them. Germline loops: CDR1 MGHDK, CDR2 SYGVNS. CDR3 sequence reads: CASSAKSNQPQHF. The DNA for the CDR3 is TGTGCCAGCAGTGCCAAGAGCAATCAGCCCCAGCATTTT.

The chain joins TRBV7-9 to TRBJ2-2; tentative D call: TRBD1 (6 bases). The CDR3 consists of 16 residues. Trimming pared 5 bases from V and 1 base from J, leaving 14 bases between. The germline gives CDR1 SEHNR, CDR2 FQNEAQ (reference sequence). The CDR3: CASSTTGLLNTGELFF. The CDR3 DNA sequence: TGTGCCAGCAGCACGACAGGCCTACTGAACACCGGGGAGCTGTTTTTT.

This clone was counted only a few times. CDR3 DNA sequence: TGTGCCTGGGACAGGGGGAACTACGAGCAGTACTTC. Its translation: CAWDRGNYEQYF. The V gene is TRBV30, the J gene TRBJ2-7, with 9 bases matching TRBD1. Germline V gene lookup returns CDR1 GTSNPN and CDR2 SVGIG (reference sequence). Trimming removed 5 bases from V and 3 bases from J; junction bases left unmatched: 2. This CDR3 has 12 amino acids.

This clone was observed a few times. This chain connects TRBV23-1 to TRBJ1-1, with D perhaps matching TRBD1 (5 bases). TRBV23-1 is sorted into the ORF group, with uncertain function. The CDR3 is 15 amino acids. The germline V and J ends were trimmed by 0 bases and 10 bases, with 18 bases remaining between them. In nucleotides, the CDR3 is TGCGCCAGCAGTCAATCAGCGACCGTTTGGAGGGGAGCTTTCTTT. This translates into CASSQSATVWRGAFF.

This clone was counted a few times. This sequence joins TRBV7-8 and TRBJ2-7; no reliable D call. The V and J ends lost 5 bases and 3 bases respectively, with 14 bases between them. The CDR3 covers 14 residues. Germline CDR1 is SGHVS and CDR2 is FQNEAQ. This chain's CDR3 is CASSPATGGYEQYV. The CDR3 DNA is TGTGCCAGCAGCCCCGCCACGGGCGGCTACGAGCAGTACGTC.

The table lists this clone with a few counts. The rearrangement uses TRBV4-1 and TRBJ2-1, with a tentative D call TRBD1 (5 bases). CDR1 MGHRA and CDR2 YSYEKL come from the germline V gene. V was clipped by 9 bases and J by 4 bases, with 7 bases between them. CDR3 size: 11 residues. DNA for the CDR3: TGCGCCAGTTCAGGGTACAATGAGCAGTTCTTC. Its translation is CASSGYNEQFF.

This chain's CDR3 is CASSSGGTDSYEQYV. The CDR3 nucleotides are TGCGCCAGCAGCTCGGGAGGGACAGACTCCTACGAGCAGTACGTC. V gene TRBV5-1 combines with J gene TRBJ2-7; the D gene is possibly TRBD2 (8 bases). The germline V gene has CDR1 SGHRS and CDR2 YFSETQ. Trimming removed 3 bases at V and 0 bases at J, with 13 bases between. This CDR3 has 15 amino acids.

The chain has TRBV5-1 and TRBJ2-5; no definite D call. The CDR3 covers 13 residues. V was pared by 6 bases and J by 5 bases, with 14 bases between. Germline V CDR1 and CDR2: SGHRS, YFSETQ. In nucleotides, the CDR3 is TGCGCCAGCACCCCTGGGTATATGGAGACCCAGTACTTC. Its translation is CASTPGYMETQYF.

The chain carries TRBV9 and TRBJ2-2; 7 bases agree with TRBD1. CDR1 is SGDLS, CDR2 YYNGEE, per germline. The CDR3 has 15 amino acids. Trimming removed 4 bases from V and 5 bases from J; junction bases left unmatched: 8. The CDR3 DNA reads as TGTGCCAGCAGCTTAGACAGGGTGGTGACCGGGGAGCTGTTTTTT. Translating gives CASSLDRVVTGELFF.

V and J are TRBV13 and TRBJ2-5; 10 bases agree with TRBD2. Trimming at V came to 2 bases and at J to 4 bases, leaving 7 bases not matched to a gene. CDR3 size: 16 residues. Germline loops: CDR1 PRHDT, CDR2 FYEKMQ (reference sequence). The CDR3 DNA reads TGTGCCAGCAGCTTAACGGCTAGCGGGAGATCAGAGACCCAGTACTTC. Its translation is CASSLTASGRSETQYF.